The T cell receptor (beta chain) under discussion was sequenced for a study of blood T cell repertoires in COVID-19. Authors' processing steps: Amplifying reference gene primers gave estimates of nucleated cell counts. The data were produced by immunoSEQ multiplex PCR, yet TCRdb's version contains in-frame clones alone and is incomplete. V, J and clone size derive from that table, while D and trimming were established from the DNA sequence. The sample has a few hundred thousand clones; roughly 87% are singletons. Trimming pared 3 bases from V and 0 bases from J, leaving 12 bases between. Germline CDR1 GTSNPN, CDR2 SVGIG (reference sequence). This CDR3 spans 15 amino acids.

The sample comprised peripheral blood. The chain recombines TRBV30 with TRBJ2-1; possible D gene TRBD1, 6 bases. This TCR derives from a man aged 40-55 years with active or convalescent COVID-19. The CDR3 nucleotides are TGTGCCTGGAGCAGCCGGGACAACTCCTACAATGAGCAGTTCTTC. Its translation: CAWSSRDNSYNEQFF. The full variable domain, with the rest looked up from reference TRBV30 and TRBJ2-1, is SQTIHQWPATLVQPVGSPLSLECTVEGTSNPNLYWYRQAAGRGLQLLFYSVGIGQISSEVPQNLSASRPQDRQFILSSKKLLLSDSGFYLCAWSSRDNSYNEQFFGPGTRLTVL.